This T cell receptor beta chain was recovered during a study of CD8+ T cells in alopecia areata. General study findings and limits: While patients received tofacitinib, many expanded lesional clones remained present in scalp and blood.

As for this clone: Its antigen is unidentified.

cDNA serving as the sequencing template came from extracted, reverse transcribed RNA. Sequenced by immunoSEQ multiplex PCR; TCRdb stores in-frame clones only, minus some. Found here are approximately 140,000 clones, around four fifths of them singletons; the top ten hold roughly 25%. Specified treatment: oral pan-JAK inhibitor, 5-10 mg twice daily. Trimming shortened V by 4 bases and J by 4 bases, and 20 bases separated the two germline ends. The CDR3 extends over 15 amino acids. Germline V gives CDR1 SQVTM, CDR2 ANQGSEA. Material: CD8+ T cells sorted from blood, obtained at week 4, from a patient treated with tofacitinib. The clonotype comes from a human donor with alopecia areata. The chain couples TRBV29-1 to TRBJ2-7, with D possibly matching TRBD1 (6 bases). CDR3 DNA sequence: TGCAGCGTTGTAGGTGGTCCGGGACACCTATACGAGCAGTACTTC. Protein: CSVVGGPGHLYEQYF.